These 27 T cell receptor beta chains share one sample of origin, sequenced in a study of tumor-infiltrating lymphocytes in primary liver carcinoma. The roughly 19-32 mg bulk tissue piece was not sorted before simultaneous RNA and DNA extraction. A constant-region primer served to make TCR beta cDNA from around 540 ng total RNA. What produced the TCR beta libraries was three nested multiplex PCR rounds using slightly modified ARM-PCR. The two initial PCR rounds, nine to eleven cycles each, used TRBV1-TRBV30 forward and C-beta reverse primers. MiXCR, run by TCRdb on the multiplex PCR reads, gives a single entry per CDR3 protein. In the table there are approximately 110,000 distinct CDR3 sequences, around two thirds of which are singletons. The sequenced sample consisted of liver tumor tissue from sampling region 1. Subset indicated: tumor region T1, superior pole. The receptors derive from a woman in her sixties or seventies with primary liver carcinoma and hepatitis B virus infection.

This clonotype showed up just a few times. A read error may explain this, as a much larger clone is one base away. This sequence joins TRBV28 and TRBJ2-5, with TRBD1 as a possible D gene (5 bases). The V gene's germline CDR1 is MDHEN and CDR2 SYDVKM. V lost 6 bases and J 5 bases, leaving 13 bases between the germline ends. The CDR3 totals 13 residues. The CDR3 protein is CASRQQEWETQYF. Here the CDR3 DNA reads TGTGCCAGCAGGCAACAGGAATGGGAGACCCAGTACTTC.

The chain carries TRBV11-1 and TRBJ1-1, with 10 positions matching TRBD1. The V gene's germline CDR1 is SGHAT and CDR2 FQDESV (reference sequence). This CDR3 is built from 17 residues. V lost 5 bases to trimming and J lost 8 bases; unmatched junction nucleotides: 17. The CDR3 DNA sequence: TGTGCCAGCAGCGCCGCGACAGGGGGCGGGTTGGGCACCGAAGCTTTCTTT. Translating gives CASSAATGGGLGTEAFF.

This clonotype has ten or more counts. The V gene is TRBV6-2 or TRBV6-3, the J gene TRBJ1-1; D may be TRBD1 (5 bases). The V end lost 2 bases, the J end lost 1 base, and 8 bases lay between the germline ends. The CDR3 runs to 14 residues. Germline CDR1 reads MNHEY; CDR2 reads SVGEGT. Here the CDR3 DNA reads TGTGCCAGCAGTTACGGGGGGTCGAACACTGAAGCTTTCTTT. Translated: CASSYGGSNTEAFF.

This clonotype was counted many times. The chain is built from TRBV7-8 and TRBJ1-1; D is perhaps TRBD1 (6 bases). Germline V gene sequence: CDR1 SGHVS, CDR2 FQNEAQ. Trimming stripped 2 bases from V and 5 bases from J, with 21 bases between. This CDR3 contains 17 residues. The CDR3 DNA follows: TGTGCCAGCAGCTTAACCGGGGGCAGGGGTTTAAGGACTGAAGCTTTCTTT. As protein: CASSLTGGRGLRTEAFF.

J is TRBJ2-3 and V is TRBV7-8, with 8 bases fitting TRBD2. The trim removed 3 bases at V and 2 bases at J, leaving 13 bases unmatched. Germline V gene sequence: CDR1 SGHVS, CDR2 FQNEAQ. The CDR3 extends over 18 amino acids. In DNA, the CDR3 is TGTGCCAGCAGCTTGGACGGGGGACTAGTGGGGTACACAGATACGCAGTATTTT. It encodes CASSLDGGLVGYTDTQYF.

The chain has TRBV11-2 and TRBJ2-2; 12 bases match TRBD2. CDR3 length: 16 amino acids. The ends lost 10 bases at V and 9 bases at J; junction bases unmatched: 15. CDR1 and CDR2 from the germline V gene are SGHAT and FQNNGV. CDR3 residues: CANCFRLAGDAWELFF. The CDR3 DNA follows: TGTGCCAACTGCTTCCGACTAGCGGGAGATGCGTGGGAGCTGTTTTTT.

Details on this clonotype: This clone may be a read error of a much larger clone one base away. The V gene is TRBV12-3 or TRBV12-4, the J gene TRBJ2-7, with D perhaps given as TRBD1 or TRBD2 (5 bases each). The length of the CDR3 is 12 residues. The CDR3 protein is CASSFPGTVMAF. The CDR3 nucleotides read TGTGCCAGCAGTTTCCCGGGGACCGTGATGGCGTTC.

For this clonotype: A much more abundant neighbour one base away suggests this may be a read error. The V and J genes are TRBV6-1 and TRBJ1-1; D ambiguous. CDR1 and CDR2 (germline): MNHNS, SASEGT. CDR3 length: 13 residues. V was shortened by 2 bases and J by 9 bases, with 13 bases between the two germline ends. In DNA form, the CDR3 reads TGTGCCAGCAGTGAAATGCCGGGCCTTCAAGCTTTCTTT. This encodes CASSEMPGLQAFF.

A note on this clonotype: This could be a read error, since a much larger clone is one nucleotide away. CDR3 DNA: TGCAGCGTTGGCCCCAGGGGAGAAGCTGAAGCTTTCTTT. Protein sequence: CSVGPRGEAEAFF. The rearrangement joins TRBV29-1 to TRBJ1-1; perhaps TRBD1 as D (6 bases). Trimming cost V 4 bases and J 6 bases, with 15 bases left between them. Looked up from germline, CDR1 is SQVTM and CDR2 is ANQGSEA. The CDR3 runs 13 residues.

This clonotype occurred many times. This chain links TRBV30 with TRBJ2-7; 7 bases map to TRBD2. From germline, CDR1 is GTSNPN and CDR2 SVGIG (reference sequence). CDR3 length equals 11 residues. Trimming removed 2 bases from V and 12 bases from J; junction bases left unmatched: 7. The CDR3 region is CAWSWEGTTYF. CDR3 sequence (DNA): TGTGCCTGGAGTTGGGAGGGGACGACGTACTTC. Based on the CDR3 plus reference TRBV30 and TRBJ2-7, the full variable domain is SQTIHQWPATLVQPVGSPLSLECTVEGTSNPNLYWYRQAAGRGLQLLFYSVGIGQISSEVPQNLSASRPQDRQFILSSKKLLLSDSGFYLCAWSWEGTTYFGPGTRLTVT.

As concerns this clonotype: Given a much more abundant clone one base away, this may be a read error. The conserved closing phenylalanine or tryptophan is absent in this CDR3, likely reflecting a read error. The rearrangement links TRBV29-1 to TRBJ2-1; TRBD1 is a possible D gene (6 bases). The CDR3 loop spans 14 amino acids. Germline V gene lookup returns CDR1 SQVTM and CDR2 ANQGSEA. The V end lost 7 bases, the J end lost 8 bases, and 21 bases lay between the germline ends. The CDR3 is CSGTRVGGPDEQFL. CDR3 nucleotide sequence: TGCAGCGGGACGAGGGTAGGGGGACCTGATGAGCAGTTCCTC.

About this clonotype itself: Its ends do not fully match the called genes, so a read error is possible. The V and J genes are TRBV11-2 and TRBJ2-5; 8 bases fit TRBD1. The CDR3 contains 17 residues. Germline assignment: CDR1 SGHAT and CDR2 FQNNGV. In DNA, the CDR3 is TGCACCAGCAGCTTAGATCTAGGGACAGGAGTAAAAGAGACCCAGTACTTC. It translates to CTSSLDLGTGVKETQYF.

As for this clonotype: Since a much larger clone is just one base distant, this may be a read error. The chain uses TRBV6-1 and TRBJ2-7, with 11 bases matching TRBD1. Germline CDR1 MNHNS, CDR2 SASEGT. The CDR3 has 14 residues. CDR3 in amino acids: CPSSGVGQGAEQYF. The CDR3 DNA is TGTCCCAGCAGTGGGGTAGGACAGGGGGCCGAGCAGTACTTC.

This chain links TRBV19 with TRBJ2-1; D is unclear. The length of the CDR3 is 13 residues. Germline CDR1 reads LNHDA; CDR2 reads SQIVND (reference sequence). V was pared by 2 bases and J by 4 bases, with 6 bases between. CDR3 amino acids: CASSISDYNEQFF. As DNA, the CDR3 is TGTGCCAGTAGTATATCCGATTACAATGAGCAGTTCTTC.

The V call is TRBV29-1, the J call TRBJ1-2; 8 nucleotides line up with TRBD1. This CDR3 region has 13 residues. The germline V gene has CDR1 SQVTM and CDR2 ANQGSEA. The CDR3 is CNVQQGVGYGYTF. For the CDR3, the DNA is TGCAACGTCCAACAGGGGGTCGGCTATGGCTACACCTTC. The whole variable domain, remainder taken from reference TRBV29-1 and TRBJ1-2, is SAVISQKPSRDICQRGTSLTIQCQVDSQVTMMFWYRQQPGQSLTLIATANQGSEATYESGFVIDKFPISRPNLTFSTLTVSNMSPEDSSIYLCNVQQGVGYGYTFGSGTRLTVV.

A note on this clonotype: A junction end diverges from the germline sequence, so it may reflect a read error. The chain is built from TRBV4-2 and TRBJ2-2; maybe TRBD2 (5 bases). This CDR3 comprises 15 residues. Germline loops: CDR1 LGHNA, CDR2 YNFKEQ. CDR3 in DNA: TGTGTCAGCAGCCAAGTTGTAGCAGCCACCTGGGAGTTGTTTTTT. Protein: CVSSQVVAATWELFF.

The V gene is TRBV11-3, the J gene TRBJ2-2, with TRBD1 as a possible D gene (7 bases). The V gene lost 7 bases and the J gene lost 6 bases, with 21 bases spanning the gap. Germline V gene sequence: CDR1 SGHNT, CDR2 YENEEA. This CDR3 contains 16 residues. CDR3 DNA sequence: TGTGCCAGCAATAGGAGGGACAGACTAAACGCCGGGGAGCTGTTTTTT. Residues: CASNRRDRLNAGELFF.

This clonotype was counted ten times or more. The rearrangement joins TRBV6-5 to TRBJ1-3; a possible D gene is TRBD1 (5 bases). Trimming removed 6 bases at V and 3 bases at J, with 12 bases between. The CDR3 is 14 amino acids. Germline-derived CDR1 and CDR2 are MNHEY and SVGAGI. The CDR3 protein is CASRADRGGNTIYF. CDR3 DNA: TGTGCCAGCAGAGCAGACAGAGGTGGAAACACCATATATTTT.

Points on this clonotype: A clone one base away is much larger, so this may be a read error. V gene TRBV14 combines with J gene TRBJ2-1, with D possibly being TRBD2 (6 bases). Germline V gene lookup returns CDR1 SGHDN and CDR2 FVKESK. The CDR3 runs 16 residues. Here the CDR3 reads CVSSHSAVRTNNEQFF. CDR3 in DNA: TGTGTCAGCAGCCACTCCGCGGTCAGGACTAACAATGAGCAGTTCTTC.

About this clonotype itself: Given a much more abundant clone one base away, this may be a read error. The chain combines TRBV6-5 with TRBJ2-7; 9 bases align to TRBD1. Germline loops: CDR1 MNHEY, CDR2 SVGAGI. J lost 6 bases, V lost 0 bases, and 9 bases had no gene match. The CDR3 has 16 residues. In nucleotides, the CDR3 is TGTGCCAGCAGTTACTCCGGGACAGGGAATCCCTCCGAGCAGTACTTC. This translates into CASSYSGTGNPSEQYF.

In its sample, this clonotype was seen once. One base away lies a much larger clone, so this may be a sequencing read error. This sequence joins TRBV14 and TRBJ1-3; D gene unclear. Germline assignment: CDR1 SGHDN and CDR2 FVKESK. The V gene lost 5 bases and the J gene lost 4 bases, with 6 bases spanning the gap. CDR3 size: 12 residues. CDR3 DNA: TGTGCCAGCAGCTCTGGAGGAAACACCATATATTTT. Protein product: CASSSGGNTIYF.

Remarks on this clonotype: The junction does not match germline at one end; this may be a read error. The chain is built from TRBV11-3 and TRBJ2-3; D unresolved. This CDR3 comprises 11 residues. Germline CDR1 SGHNT, CDR2 YENEEA. The CDR3, as DNA: TGTGTCAGCAGGTACACAGATATGCAGTATTTT. This gives the protein CVSRYTDMQYF.

As regards this clonotype: A clone one base away is much larger, so this may be a read error. This chain links TRBV6-1 with TRBJ2-1; a weak D match, TRBD2 (6 bases). The CDR3 spans 16 residues. V lost 6 bases, J lost 8 bases, and 23 bases lay in between. Germline V CDR1 and CDR2: MNHNS, SASEGT. CDR3 DNA sequence: TGTGCCAGCAGACACCTATCGGGACTTGCTAAGTATGAGCAGTTCTTC. It is translated as CASRHLSGLAKYEQFF.

This clonotype was counted many times. The rearrangement links TRBV30 to TRBJ2-3; the D is unclear. This CDR3 contains 10 residues. CDR1 is GTSNPN, CDR2 SVGIG, per germline (reference sequence). V lost 5 bases and J 10 bases, leaving 10 bases between the germline ends. The CDR3 loop is CAWSGNAQYF. The CDR3 DNA reads TGTGCCTGGTCGGGCAATGCGCAGTATTTT.

As regards this clonotype: At one end, the junction sequence differs from germline, possibly due to a read error. This chain uses TRBV12-3 or TRBV12-4 with TRBJ1-2; tentative D call: TRBD1 (6 bases). This CDR3 is built from 14 residues. The DNA for the CDR3 is TGTGCCAGCAGTTCGCTGACAGGATTCCTTGGCTCCACCTTC. Its translation: CASSSLTGFLGSTF.

This clonotype has a count of ten or more. The V and J genes are TRBV10-3 and TRBJ1-2, with TRBD1 as a possible D gene (5 bases). V shed 7 bases and J shed 4 bases, with 10 bases lying between them. This CDR3 is built from 12 residues. Germline CDR1 reads ENHRY; CDR2 reads SYGVKD. CDR3 coding DNA: TGTGCCATCACCGAAGACAGCTATGGCTACACCTTC. The encoded protein is CAITEDSYGYTF.

This clonotype was seen many times. The chain has TRBV5-1 and TRBJ2-7; D assignment may be TRBD1 or TRBD2 (5 bases each). The V gene lost 3 bases and the J gene lost 3 bases, with 13 bases spanning the gap. Germline CDR1 is SGHRS and CDR2 is YFSETQ. CDR3 length equals 14 residues. The CDR3 loop is CASSSGTLFYEQYF. CDR3 nucleotide sequence: TGCGCCAGCAGCTCCGGGACCTTATTCTACGAGCAGTACTTC.